These 20 T cell receptor beta chains share one sample of origin, sequenced in a study of Ad26.COV2.S vaccination and SARS-CoV-2 variants. The table came from immunoSEQ multiplex PCR; TCRdb's copy has only in-frame clones and leaves some out. The table has some 190,000 clones, 87% seen once. Sample: peripheral blood, taken after recovery from COVID-19. These TCRs come from a human donor who had recovered from COVID-19.

The V call is TRBV29-1, the J call TRBJ1-1; no clear D. V shed 4 bases and J shed 1 base, with 4 bases lying between them. Germline lookup yields CDR1 SQVTM and CDR2 ANQGSEA. The CDR3 contains 11 residues. The CDR3 protein is CSVAQNTEAFF. CDR3 nucleotides: TGCAGCGTTGCCCAGAACACTGAAGCTTTCTTT.

This clone was found once. The J gene is TRBJ1-1, the V gene TRBV7-9; D remains unclear. V was trimmed by 2 bases and J by 2 bases, leaving 12 bases between them. The CDR3 length is 15 residues. Germline CDR1 reads SEHNR; CDR2 reads FQNEAQ (reference sequence). CDR3 loop: CASSLFWINNTEAFF. The CDR3 coding sequence is TGTGCCAGCAGCTTATTTTGGATTAATAACACTGAAGCTTTCTTT.

The rearrangement uses TRBV28 and TRBJ1-1; no definite D call. Trimming left V 1 base short and J 2 bases short, with 5 bases between. CDR1 is MDHEN, CDR2 SYDVKM, per germline. The CDR3 spans 13 residues. The CDR3 sequence: CASSLYPNTEAFF. The CDR3 nucleotides are TGTGCCAGCAGTTTATACCCCAACACTGAAGCTTTCTTT.

V and J are TRBV9 and TRBJ2-2, with a possible D match to TRBD2 (6 bases). Germline V CDR1 and CDR2: SGDLS, YYNGEE. The CDR3 runs to 16 residues. V was clipped by 4 bases and J by 0 bases, with 13 bases between them. The DNA for the CDR3 is TGTGCCAGCAGCATACACCGGGACTCGAACACCGGGGAGCTGTTTTTT. Translation gives CASSIHRDSNTGELFF.

This chain uses TRBV6-1 with TRBJ1-5; tentative D call: TRBD1 (5 bases). This CDR3 is built from 18 residues. Germline CDR1 MNHNS, CDR2 SASEGT. V was trimmed by 3 bases and J by 1 base, leaving 19 bases between them. This chain's CDR3 is CASSDRLGHQGSNQPQHF. The CDR3 nucleotides are TGTGCCAGCAGTGATAGGTTGGGGCACCAAGGCAGCAATCAGCCCCAGCATTTT.

CDR3 nucleotides: TGTGCCAGCAGCGTAGGGGGACAGGCTAACTATGGCTACACCTTC. It yields the protein CASSVGGQANYGYTF. V is TRBV9 and J is TRBJ1-2; 8 positions agree with TRBD1. Germline values: CDR1 SGDLS, CDR2 YYNGEE. CDR3 length: 15 residues. Losses at the gene ends were 0 bases for V and 0 bases for J; bases not matched to a gene: 1.

This rearrangement joins TRBV9 to TRBJ2-7; 8 bases are shared with TRBD2. The CDR3 sequence is 15 residues long. The germline CDR1 and CDR2 sequences are SGDLS and YYNGEE. With 3 bases clipped from V and 5 bases from J, the junction kept 10 bases outside the gene matches. The CDR3 DNA reads as TGTGCCAGCAGCGCTGGGGGCGGGAGGAACAACGAGCAGTACTTC. Amino acids: CASSAGGGRNNEQYF.

The chain employs TRBV30 and TRBJ2-1; TRBD2 agrees at 12 bases. Trimming cost V 5 bases and J 4 bases; bases outside gene matches: 6. The CDR3 totals 15 residues. Per the germline V gene, CDR1 is GTSNPN and CDR2 is SVGIG (reference sequence). CDR3 sequence reads: CAWGRGLAGYNEQFF. As DNA, the CDR3 is TGTGCCTGGGGGAGAGGACTAGCGGGGTACAATGAGCAGTTCTTC.

V gene TRBV20-1 combines with J gene TRBJ2-1; the D is unclear. The CDR3 consists of 11 residues. Germline CDR1 and CDR2: DFQATT and SNEGSKA (reference sequence). V was pared by 6 bases and J by 8 bases, with 11 bases between. This CDR3 reads CSAQDGDEQFF. CDR3 bases: TGCAGTGCCCAGGACGGCGATGAGCAGTTCTTC.

Written as DNA, the CDR3 is TGTGCCAGCAGCTTAAGGTTCCGGGAGGGAGGGGGAAATGAGCAGTTCTTC. Its protein is CASSLRFREGGGNEQFF. This chain uses TRBV11-3 with TRBJ2-1; 8 bases match TRBD2. Germline V gives CDR1 SGHNT, CDR2 YENEEA. The V gene end was trimmed by 2 bases and the J gene end by 7 bases; junction bases not matched to a gene: 13. CDR3 length: 17 amino acids.

The gene calls are TRBV24-1 and TRBJ1-5, with a possible D match to TRBD1 (5 bases). Germline CDR1 reads KGHDR; CDR2 reads SFDVKD. This CDR3 contains 13 residues. Trimming removed 7 bases at V and 9 bases at J, with 15 bases between. The CDR3 is CATRRGAGSPQHF. The CDR3 bases are TGTGCCACCAGGAGGGGTGCCGGGTCGCCCCAGCATTTT.

This sequence joins TRBV7-3 and TRBJ2-5; 9 nucleotides match TRBD2. The germline CDR1 and CDR2 sequences are SGHTA and FQGTGA. The CDR3 extends over 15 amino acids. Trimming took 1 base from V and 1 from J; bases not matched to a gene: 1. The CDR3 nucleotides are TGTGCCAGCAGCTTAATAGCGGGGGCCCAAGAGACCCAGTACTTC. This gives the protein CASSLIAGAQETQYF.

The genes are TRBV5-6 and TRBJ1-1; 7 bases line up with TRBD1. The V gene end was trimmed by 0 bases and the J gene end by 4 bases; junction bases not matched to a gene: 6. Per germline, CDR1 SGHDT and CDR2 YYEEEE. This CDR3 is built from 15 residues. The CDR3, as DNA: TGTGCCAGCAGCTTGGGCCCAACAGGGGCCACTGAAGCTTTCTTT. It specifies CASSLGPTGATEAFF.

The chain couples TRBV6-5 to TRBJ2-7; TRBD2 might be the D (7 bases). Germline CDR1 is MNHEY and CDR2 is SVGAGI. CDR3 length: 15 residues. The V end lost 5 bases, the J end lost 5 bases, and 19 bases lay between the germline ends. CDR3 in amino acids: CASSPRGGWIHEQYF. The CDR3, as DNA: TGTGCCAGCAGTCCCCGCGGGGGCTGGATCCACGAGCAGTACTTC.

This rearrangement joins TRBV10-1 to TRBJ2-7; possibly TRBD1 or TRBD2 for D (5 bases each). CDR3 length: 13 residues. Germline V gene data show CDR1 as WNHNN and CDR2 as SYGVQD (reference sequence). Trimming removed 9 bases at V and 6 bases at J, with 18 bases between. In nucleotides, the CDR3 is TGCGCCAGTTCCCGGGACCCGAGTGTCGAGCAGTACTTC. Protein: CASSRDPSVEQYF.

This chain joins TRBV7-3 and TRBJ2-7; a possible D gene is TRBD2 (7 bases). Germline-derived CDR1 and CDR2 are SGHTA and FQGTGA. Trimming left V 5 bases short and J 0 bases short, with 17 bases between. The CDR3 consists of 16 residues. The DNA of the CDR3 is TGTGCCAGCAGCCCAGAGGCGGGGGCTTCCTCCTACGAGCAGTACTTC. Its translation is CASSPEAGASSYEQYF. Complete variable domain (other parts from reference TRBV7-3 and TRBJ2-7): GAGVSQTPSNKVTEKGKYVELRCDPISGHTALYWYRQSLGQGPEFLIYFQGTGAADDSGLPNDRFFAVRPEGSVSTLKIQRTERGDSAVYLCASSPEAGASSYEQYFGPGTRLTVT.

The table lists this clone with a count of one. J is TRBJ2-5 and V is TRBV11-3; tentative D call: TRBD1 (5 bases). Germline V lookup: CDR1 SGHNT, CDR2 YENEEA. This CDR3 spans 16 amino acids. V shed 1 base and J shed 0 bases, with 12 bases lying between them. The CDR3 region is CASSLGTRRDQETQYF. For the CDR3, the DNA is TGTGCCAGCAGCTTAGGGACGCGCAGGGACCAAGAGACCCAGTACTTC.

V usage is TRBV6-5 and J usage is TRBJ2-1; tentative D call: TRBD2 (5 bases). Germline V gene sequence: CDR1 MNHEY, CDR2 SVGAGI. V lost 8 bases to trimming and J lost 7 bases, with 9 bases between them. This CDR3 region has 11 residues. The CDR3 DNA follows: TGTGCCAGCGTTTCGGGGAATGAGCAGTTCTTC. Its protein product is CASVSGNEQFF.

The gene calls are TRBV19 and TRBJ2-7; D not resolved. Germline lookup yields CDR1 LNHDA and CDR2 SQIVND (reference sequence). V dropped 11 bases and J dropped 3 bases, with 17 bases sitting between them. The CDR3 consists of 13 residues. CDR3 residues: CAFNAGHLYEQYF. Written as DNA, the CDR3 is TGTGCCTTCAATGCCGGGCACCTCTACGAGCAGTACTTC. Using reference TRBV19 and TRBJ2-7 for the parts outside the CDR3, the full variable domain is DGGITQSPKYLFRKEGQNVTLSCEQNLNHDAMYWYRQDPGQGLRLIYYSQIVNDFQKGDIAEGYSVSREKKESFPLTVTSAQKNPTAFYLCAFNAGHLYEQYFGPGTRLTVT.

J is TRBJ2-1 and V is TRBV5-1; TRBD1 agrees at 7 bases. The trim removed 0 bases at V and 12 bases at J, leaving 12 bases unmatched. The CDR3 contains 15 residues. From germline, CDR1 is SGHRS and CDR2 YFSETQ. CDR3 sequence reads: CASSLDPGQPLGQFF. The CDR3 coding sequence is TGCGCCAGCAGCTTGGATCCGGGACAGCCCTTGGGGCAGTTCTTC.